This T cell receptor (beta chain) emerged from a study of sequential checkpoint blockade in melanoma. The wider study: First-line arms were nivolumab then ipilimumab, or the reverse, randomized 1:1.

Assay used: immunoSEQ multiplex PCR; TCRdb lists only in-frame clones, some missing. The sample yields approximately 13,000 clones, around 68% seen once. The CDR3 is 15 residues long. CDR1 and CDR2 from the germline V gene are MNHNS and SASEGT. The ends lost 7 bases at V and 4 bases at J; junction bases unmatched: 12. Treatment given: randomized to nivolumab then ipilimumab (arm A) or the reverse (arm B). The sequencing here drew on CD8+ T cells sorted from blood (inferred from file names), taken from a patient given nivolumab and ipilimumab in sequence. This clonotype was obtained from a human donor with melanoma. V usage is TRBV6-1 and J usage is TRBJ1-2; 7 positions agree with TRBD1. The CDR3 coding sequence is TGTGCCAGCACAGGAGTGAGAGGGACAGTCTATGGCTACACCTTC. Its translation is CASTGVRGTVYGYTF.